What follows are 9 T cell receptor beta chains derived from one specimen sequenced in a study of T-cell memory formation after mild COVID-19. TCRdb reprocessed the 5' RACE reads with MiXCR, giving one entry per CDR3 protein. The repertoire holds hundreds of thousands of distinct CDR3 sequences, with 20% to 25% as singletons. Material: PBMCs or a T cell subset sorted from them (not recorded which). The receptor set was obtained from an adult woman who had mild COVID-19 (a few samples of this study predate the infection). Cell type and time point are not known.

The V and J genes are TRBV5-1 and TRBJ1-1; D gene ambiguous. CDR3 length equals 14 residues. Germline CDR1 and CDR2: SGHRS and YFSETQ. Trimming cost V 1 base and J 0 bases, with 7 bases left between them. The DNA of the CDR3 is TGCGCCAGCAGCTTGAGCCCGATGAACACTGAAGCTTTCTTT. Protein: CASSLSPMNTEAFF.

This clonotype has just a few counts. CDR3 region: CATSDPGQTYGYTF. CDR3 sequence (DNA): TGTGCCACCAGTGACCCTGGACAGACCTATGGCTACACCTTC. The genes are TRBV24-1 and TRBJ1-2, with D possibly matching TRBD1 (6 bases). With 4 bases removed from V and 4 bases from J, the gap between germline ends came to 12 bases. The CDR3 runs to 14 residues. CDR1 is KGHDR and CDR2 is SFDVKD in the germline V gene.

The V call is TRBV6-6, the J call TRBJ2-3, with TRBD2 identical over 7 bases. V lost 4 bases, J lost 1 base, and 8 bases stayed unmatched. Germline CDR1 is MNHNY and CDR2 is SVGAGI (reference sequence). The CDR3 length is 16 residues. This chain's CDR3 is CASSSKSGIRTDTQYF. CDR3 coding DNA: TGTGCCAGCAGTTCCAAAAGCGGGATACGCACAGATACGCAGTATTTT.

The rearrangement joins TRBV20-1 to TRBJ2-7; TRBD1 matches 7 bases. Trimming removed 6 bases from V and 6 bases from J; junction bases left unmatched: 8. Germline CDR1 DFQATT, CDR2 SNEGSKA (reference sequence). This CDR3 contains 12 residues. DNA of the CDR3: TGCAGTGCCGGGACAGTGAGTGGCGAGCAGTACTTC. It encodes CSAGTVSGEQYF.

This CDR3 reads CASSPTGTGPEAFF. CDR3 in DNA: TGTGCCAGCAGCCCGACCGGGACAGGGCCTGAAGCTTTCTTT. The chain links TRBV7-9 to TRBJ1-1, with TRBD1 matching 9 bases. Germline CDR1 SEHNR, CDR2 FQNEAQ (reference sequence). After removal of 5 bases from V and 6 bases from J, the junction contained 7 bases not matched to a gene. The CDR3 is 14 residues long.

The count of this clonotype is one. V usage is TRBV20-1 and J usage is TRBJ2-3; TRBD2 matches at 8 bases. With 6 bases clipped from V and 4 bases from J, the junction kept 12 bases outside the gene matches. This CDR3 comprises 15 residues. Germline assignment: CDR1 DFQATT and CDR2 SNEGSKA (reference sequence). The CDR3 sequence is CSAPGRAGASDTQYF. The CDR3 bases are TGCAGTGCCCCGGGACGAGCGGGAGCTTCAGATACGCAGTATTTT.

About this clonotype: Here the CDR3 omits its conserved ending phenylalanine or tryptophan, so a read error is the likely source. The DNA is omitted, as the CDR3 cannot be located on it reliably, and the CDR3 follows TCRdb's listing. The chain is built from TRBV6-6 and TRBJ1-2; the table gives TRBD1 as D, unverified against the DNA. Per the germline V gene, CDR1 is MNHNY and CDR2 is SVGAGI (reference sequence). The CDR3 contains 11 residues when both ends are counted. CDR3 protein: CASSYGGTGGL.

This clonotype was seen a few times. This chain uses TRBV6-5 with TRBJ1-3, with D unclear. Trimming removed 6 bases at V and 0 bases at J, with 9 bases between. The CDR3 totals 14 residues. The germline gives CDR1 MNHEY, CDR2 SVGAGI. The CDR3 reads CASSEALSGNTIYF. The CDR3 DNA sequence: TGTGCCAGCAGCGAGGCCCTCTCTGGAAACACCATATATTTT.

The chain has TRBV11-3 and TRBJ2-1; TRBD2 matches 9 bases. Trimming took 1 base from V and 2 from J; bases not matched to a gene: 6. The CDR3 has 17 amino acids. Germline values: CDR1 SGHNT, CDR2 YENEEA. CDR3 protein: CASSLGTGGRAYNEQFF. CDR3 nucleotides: TGTGCCAGCAGCTTAGGGACGGGCGGGAGGGCCTACAATGAGCAGTTCTTC.